These T cell receptor beta chains were read from a single sample in a study of blood T cell repertoires in COVID-19. The protocol was immunoSEQ multiplex PCR, while the TCRdb copy is restricted to in-frame clones and leaves out a portion. The sample lists more than 85,000 clones, 70% to 80% occurring once. Material for sequencing was peripheral blood. These receptors all stem from a man in his 60s with active or convalescent COVID-19. The CDR3 runs from the conserved cysteine through the conserved F or W. A D gene is named only where the DNA matches it firmly. The size of a clone is reported for some rows only, either as once, few or many, or as a class for expanded clones.

few TRBJ2-1 TRBV7-9 TRBD1 TGTGCCAGCAGCTTAAGGGCAGGGGGAAGGGGAAATGAGCAGTTCTTC CASSLRAGGRGNEQFF
few TRBJ1-5 TRBV21-1 - TGTGCCAGCCCGGGACAGAATCAGCCCCAGCATTTT CASPGQNQPQHF
few TRBJ2-4 TRBV7-2 TRBD2 TGTGCCAGCAGCTTAGGTCTAGCGGGAGGAAACATTCAGTACTTC CASSLGLAGGNIQYF
once TRBJ2-5 TRBV30 TRBD2 TGTGCCTGGAGTGTAGGGTCTAGCGGACAAGAGACCCAGTACTTC CAWSVGSSGQETQYF
- TRBJ2-1 TRBV19 - TGTGCCAGTAGTACCTCCGGGGACAATGAGCAGTTCTTC CASSTSGDNEQFF
- TRBJ1-2 TRBV19 - TGTGCCAGTACGGGGGGCTCCGGCTACACCTTC CASTGGSGYTF
- TRBJ2-6 TRBV19 TRBD1 TGTGCCTCGGGACAGGGGGTCTCTGGGGCCAACGTCCTGACTTTC CASGQGVSGANVLTF
- TRBJ1-6 TRBV9 TRBD1 TGTGCCAGCAGCGCTTCCACGGGACAGGGGAATTCACCCCTCCACTTT CASSASTGQGNSPLHF
few TRBJ2-1 TRBV24-1 TRBD2 TGTGCCACCAGGGGCCGGGGGGAGCGGTACAATGAGCAGTTCTTC CATRGRGERYNEQFF
- TRBJ2-2 TRBV5-1 TRBD1 TGCGCCAGCAGTTCGGAACAGGGGGCGAGCGGGGAGCTGTTTTTT CASSSEQGASGELFF
- TRBJ1-1 TRBV7-8 TRBD1 TGTGCCAGCAGCTTATTTCGGACAGGGGGGACTGAAGCTTTCTTT CASSLFRTGGTEAFF
- TRBJ2-1 TRBV24-1 - TGTGCCACCAGTGATTTTTCAGGGAGGACCTTCGATGAGCAGTTCTTC CATSDFSGRTFDEQFF
- TRBJ1-1 TRBV14 - TGTGCCAGCAGCCATATGAACACTGAAGCTTTCTTT CASSHMNTEAFF
few TRBJ2-7 TRBV7-2 - TGTGCCAGCAGCTTAATAGAAGGGGCCGAGCAGTACTTC CASSLIEGAEQYF
- TRBJ2-3 TRBV5-1 - TGCGCCAGCAGCATGGACAGTAGCACAGATACGCAGTATTTT CASSMDSSTDTQYF
- TRBJ2-3 TRBV7-2 - TGTGCCAGCAGCTTAGAGGGGAATACGCAGTATTTT CASSLEGNTQYF
- TRBJ1-5 TRBV11-3 - TGTGCCAGCAGTCCAGATTATAGCAATCAGCCCCAGCATTTT CASSPDYSNQPQHF
few TRBJ2-1 TRBV19 - TGTGCCAGTAGTATAGATGGAGGGAACCCCTACAATGAGCAGTTCTTC CASSIDGGNPYNEQFF
once TRBJ1-2 TRBV4-1 - TGCGCCAGCAGCCAAGTGCAGGAGGATGGCTACACCTTC CASSQVQEDGYTF
once TRBJ1-1 TRBV2 TRBD1 TGTGCCAGCAGTCAGGGGGGTTGGGCTTTCTTT CASSQGGWAFF
- TRBJ1-1 TRBV5-4 - TGTGCCAGCAGCGTTTCGGGCACTGAAGCTTTCTTT CASSVSGTEAFF
- TRBJ1-6 TRBV5-6 TRBD1 TGTGCCAGCAGCAACCGACAGGGGGGGTCACCCCTCCACTTT CASSNRQGGSPLHF
- TRBJ1-6 TRBV28 - TGTGCCAGCAGGGGAGACGGACAGTTTAATTCACCCCTCCACTTT CASRGDGQFNSPLHF
- TRBJ1-6 TRBV1 - TGCACCAGCAGCCTAACAGGGACGAATTCACCCCTCCACTTT CTSSLTGTNSPLHF
- TRBJ2-1 TRBV6-5 - TGTGCCAGCAGTTACACAGGTGGGGCCTCCTACAATGAGCAGTTCTTC CASSYTGGASYNEQFF
- TRBJ2-2 TRBV5-1 - TGCGCCAGCAGCCTCTCAGGGGCTTTCACCGGGGAGCTGTTTTTT CASSLSGAFTGELFF
- TRBJ1-2 TRBV2 TRBD1 TGTGCCAGCAGTGAAGGAGGCAGGGGGGCCAACTATGGCTACACCTTC CASSEGGRGANYGYTF
- TRBJ2-7 TRBV19 - TGTGCCAGTAGTATTATGGGCAAACCTTACGAGCAGTACTTC CASSIMGKPYEQYF
- TRBJ1-3 TRBV28 TRBD1 TGTGCCAGCAGTCTCGGACAGGGGTTAGGCGGAAACACCATATATTTT CASSLGQGLGGNTIYF
- TRBJ2-1 TRBV7-2 - TGTGCCAGCAGCCCCTGGGGGGGCGTGAGCTCCTACAATGAGCAGTTCTTC CASSPWGGVSSYNEQFF
once TRBJ2-3 TRBV4-3 - TGCGCCAGCAGCCAACGCCTAGCGAACACAGATACGCAGTATTTT CASSQRLANTDTQYF
- TRBJ1-5 TRBV19 TRBD1 TGTGCCAGTAGTATGTCAGGGGGCCGGAATCAGCCCCAGCATTTT CASSMSGGRNQPQHF
- TRBJ2-2 TRBV5-4 TRBD2 TGTGCCAGCCGAGGTAGCGGGAGTGGTACCGGGGAGCTGTTTTTT CASRGSGSGTGELFF
- TRBJ1-2 TRBV6-5 - TGTGCCAGCAGTTCGCTGAGTAACTATGGCTACACCTTC CASSSLSNYGYTF
- TRBJ1-1 TRBV13 - TGTGCCAGCAGCTTAGCTAGCCCCATGAACACTGAAGCTTTCTTT CASSLASPMNTEAFF
- TRBJ2-5 TRBV5-4 TRBD1 TGTGCCAGCAGCTCCGGACAGGGGGCCTCGGGGGAGACCCAGTACTTC CASSSGQGASGETQYF
- TRBJ1-1 TRBV5-4 TRBD1 TGTGCCAGCAGCTGGGACAGGAACACTGAAGCTTTCTTT CASSWDRNTEAFF
- TRBJ2-2 TRBV30 - TGTGCCTGGAGTGTAGCCCACGGGACCGGGGAGCTGTTTTTT CAWSVAHGTGELFF
few TRBJ1-5 TRBV6-2/TRBV6-3 TRBD1 TGTGCCAGCAGTAAGGACAGGGGTAATCAGCCCCAGCATTTT CASSKDRGNQPQHF
once TRBJ2-3 TRBV9 TRBD2 TGTGCCAGCGGGAGGGCTAGCGGGAATACAGATACGCAGTATTTT CASGRASGNTDTQYF
- TRBJ1-1 TRBV6-5 TRBD1 TGTGCCAGCAGTTACTCGACAGGGGGCGGTGAAGCTTTCTTT CASSYSTGGGEAFF
- TRBJ1-2 TRBV30 - TGTGCCTGGAGTGCATCAGGGGATTTTGGCTACACCTTC CAWSASGDFGYTF
- TRBJ2-3 TRBV12-5 - TGTGCTAGTGGTTTGACAGGCACAGATACGCAGTATTTT CASGLTGTDTQYF
- TRBJ2-3 TRBV9 - TGTGCCAGCAGCGTAGCGGGAGCTGGCACAGATACGCAGTATTTT CASSVAGAGTDTQYF
- TRBJ2-3 TRBV5-6 - TGTGCCAGCAGTACCCCGGGGGTCCACACAGATACGCAGTATTTT CASSTPGVHTDTQYF
- TRBJ2-1 TRBV6-4 - TGTGCCAGCAGTGACCACACAGGGTCGGAGCAGTTCTTC CASSDHTGSEQFF